This entry features one TCR beta chain sequence. Its antigen is not identified. Germline values: CDR1 GTSNPN, CDR2 SVGIG (reference sequence). The CDR3 is 13 residues long. V shed 4 bases and J shed 2 bases, with 12 bases lying between them. The sample belongs to a study of somatic mutations in cytotoxic T cells in rheumatoid arthritis. Study-level points and caveats: More than 20% of CD8+ cells belonged to the largest clone in 8 of 65 patients.

TCRdb's table, derived via immunoSEQ multiplex PCR, lists solely in-frame clones and lacks some. The sample includes 15,000 or so clones, 65% to 85% of them seen just once. This rearrangement joins TRBV30 to TRBJ2-7; possibly TRBD2 for D (5 bases). This TCR was recovered from an adult with rheumatoid arthritis. Material for sequencing was CD8+ T cells sorted from blood. The CDR3 DNA sequence: TGTGCCTGGAAGTATCTGGGAGCCTACGAGCAGTACTTC. Protein sequence: CAWKYLGAYEQYF.